Below, 28 T cell receptor beta chains from the same sample are listed, as sequenced in a study of cytomegalovirus exposure and HLA in healthy donors. The PCR was carried out with 60 Vbeta primers and 13 Jbeta primers. Clones were read by immunoSEQ multiplex PCR, and TCRdb kept only the in-frame ones, dropping some. The sample has approximately 120,000 clones; 74% are singletons. The sample comprised PBMCs. The receptors derive from a woman aged 50 to 65 in good health and CMV-seropositive.

This clone turned up a few times. The V and J genes are TRBV6-5 and TRBJ1-3; no definite D call. This CDR3 has 14 residues. V was clipped by 4 bases and J by 0 bases, with 7 bases between them. The V gene's germline CDR1 is MNHEY and CDR2 SVGAGI. CDR3 DNA: TGTGCCAGCAGTTCTTCTTACTCTGGAAACACCATATATTTT. It encodes CASSSSYSGNTIYF.

V usage is TRBV7-2 and J usage is TRBJ1-5, with 7 bases lining up with TRBD1. Germline loops: CDR1 SGHTA, CDR2 FQGNSA. This CDR3 region has 16 residues. Germline trimming cut 3 bases from V and 0 bases from J; bases unmatched to any gene: 5. CDR3 nucleotide sequence: TGTGCCAGCAGCTTCTATGGGACAGATAGCAATCAGCCCCAGCATTTT. This gives the protein CASSFYGTDSNQPQHF.

The gene calls are TRBV5-5 and TRBJ2-7; D remains ambiguous. Germline V gene lookup returns CDR1 SGHKS and CDR2 YYEKEE (reference sequence). The CDR3 has 13 amino acids. V lost 0 bases to trimming and J lost 2 bases, with 6 bases between them. The CDR3 DNA sequence: TGTGCCAGCAGCTTGGCACCGGCCTACGAGCAGTACTTC. Protein product: CASSLAPAYEQYF.

This clone was detected a few times. This sequence joins TRBV6-5 and TRBJ1-2, with D tentatively TRBD1 (6 bases). CDR1 MNHEY and CDR2 SVGAGI come from the germline V gene. The CDR3 is 13 amino acids. The DNA for the CDR3 is TGTGTGGCAGGGGACAAAAGGGGCTATGGCTACACCTTC. Its translation is CVAGDKRGYGYTF.

Only a few counts were recorded for this clone. This rearrangement joins TRBV5-6 to TRBJ2-7; D possibly corresponds to TRBD1 (5 bases). V lost 4 bases, J lost 0 bases, and 14 bases lay in between. Germline V gives CDR1 SGHDT, CDR2 YYEEEE. This CDR3 is built from 15 residues. CDR3 sequence: CASSTRQLYSYEQYF. The CDR3 DNA follows: TGTGCCAGCAGCACTCGACAGCTGTACTCCTACGAGCAGTACTTC.

The chain recombines TRBV28 with TRBJ1-2, with TRBD1 matching 8 bases. CDR1 is MDHEN, CDR2 SYDVKM, per germline. V trimming: 6 bases; J trimming: 5 bases; junction bases outside the gene matches: 11. The CDR3 spans 15 residues. CDR3 loop: CASSNLGQGGYGYTF. In DNA form, the CDR3 reads TGTGCCAGCAGCAATCTCGGACAGGGAGGGTATGGCTACACCTTC.

The rearrangement links TRBV5-1 to TRBJ2-1; perhaps TRBD2 as D (5 bases). Trimming removed 3 bases at V and 1 base at J, with 11 bases between. The CDR3 is 15 residues long. CDR1 is SGHRS, CDR2 YFSETQ, per germline. CDR3 bases: TGCGCCAGCAGCTCCATCGGGGTTTCCTACAATGAGCAGTTCTTC. This codes for CASSSIGVSYNEQFF.

CDR3 nucleotide sequence: TGTGCCTGGAGTGTTTTAGGAGGGCAGCCCCAGCATTTT. Protein sequence: CAWSVLGGQPQHF. The chain employs TRBV30 and TRBJ1-5, with no clear D. CDR3 length: 13 amino acids. V was cut by 0 bases and J by 7 bases, with 10 bases left in between. Per the germline V gene, CDR1 is GTSNPN and CDR2 is SVGIG (reference sequence).

The chain employs TRBV29-1 and TRBJ1-1; D perhaps matches TRBD1 (6 bases). This CDR3 is built from 12 residues. V was shortened by 3 bases and J by 8 bases, with 13 bases between the two germline ends. Germline lookup yields CDR1 SQVTM and CDR2 ANQGSEA. CDR3 DNA: TGCAGCGTTGATGGGGGCTCGACGGAAGCTTTCTTT. Its protein product is CSVDGGSTEAFF.

As to this clone: A read error may produce the germline difference seen at one junction end. At the DNA level, this CDR3 is encoded by other sequences in the same sample as well. This chain uses TRBV5-1 with TRBJ2-7; 8 bases match TRBD2. Per germline, CDR1 SGHRS and CDR2 YFSETQ. The CDR3 is made up of 15 amino acids. Here the CDR3 DNA reads TGCGCTAGCAGCTTGTTTGGCGGGGGGCCCCACGAGCAGTACTTC. Translated: CASSLFGGGPHEQYF.

The chain combines TRBV7-9 with TRBJ2-1; 8 bases align to TRBD1. The CDR3 totals 12 residues. V lost 7 bases, J lost 14 bases, and 10 bases stayed unmatched. Germline assignment: CDR1 SEHNR and CDR2 FQNEAQ (reference sequence). Here the CDR3 reads CASKPGQGDEFF. In nucleotides, the CDR3 is TGTGCCAGCAAACCCGGACAGGGAGACGAGTTCTTC.

This chain links TRBV5-1 with TRBJ2-3; D ambiguous. The length of the CDR3 is 13 residues. From germline, CDR1 is SGHRS and CDR2 YFSETQ. The V end was cut by 0 bases, the J end by 4 bases, with 6 bases between. CDR3 residues: CASSLDNPDTQYF. The CDR3 nucleotides are TGCGCCAGCAGCTTGGACAATCCAGATACGCAGTATTTT.

V is TRBV19 and J is TRBJ1-5; tentatively, D is TRBD1 (5 bases). Germline lookup yields CDR1 LNHDA and CDR2 SQIVND (reference sequence). The CDR3 totals 13 residues. Between the trimmed V and J ends, which lost 9 bases and 1 base, there was a span of 10 bases. CDR3 sequence (DNA): TGTGCCAGCCAAGGGGTGAGCAATCAGCCCCAGCATTTT. This codes for CASQGVSNQPQHF.

J is TRBJ1-2 and V is TRBV27; D is ambiguous. From germline, CDR1 is MNHEY and CDR2 SMNVEV (reference sequence). V shed 3 bases and J shed 4 bases, with 9 bases lying between them. CDR3 length equals 13 residues. CDR3 bases: TGTGCCAGCAGTTTCGGGTTCGGCTATGGCTACACCTTC. It translates to CASSFGFGYGYTF.

This clone was counted only a few times. The gene calls are TRBV7-9 and TRBJ2-3; D remains ambiguous. The CDR3 is 15 residues long. Germline-derived CDR1 and CDR2 are SEHNR and FQNEAQ (reference sequence). Between the trimmed V and J ends, which lost 1 base and 6 bases, there was a span of 14 bases. The CDR3 is CASSLGTRFLDTQYF. CDR3 nucleotide sequence: TGTGCCAGCAGCTTAGGAACGCGTTTTTTGGATACGCAGTATTTT.

The chain carries TRBV11-3 and TRBJ2-1, with D perhaps TRBD1 (6 bases). The CDR3 contains 15 residues. V was trimmed by 1 base and J by 4 bases, leaving 11 bases between them. Germline V gives CDR1 SGHNT, CDR2 YENEEA. The CDR3 reads CASSLGGGQYNEQFF. CDR3 in DNA: TGTGCCAGCAGCTTAGGCGGCGGACAGTACAATGAGCAGTTCTTC.

The V and J genes are TRBV9 and TRBJ2-7, with 10 positions matching TRBD1. From germline, CDR1 is SGDLS and CDR2 YYNGEE. Trimming at V came to 4 bases and at J to 4 bases, leaving 8 bases not matched to a gene. The CDR3 length is 15 residues. CDR3 loop: CASSPGTGAKYEQYF. The DNA for the CDR3 is TGTGCCAGCAGCCCCGGGACAGGGGCGAAATACGAGCAGTACTTC.

This chain uses TRBV2 with TRBJ2-1, with D possibly matching TRBD2 (5 bases). V was pared by 8 bases and J by 3 bases, with 8 bases between. The germline CDR1 and CDR2 sequences are SNHLY and FYNNEI. This CDR3 contains 12 residues. CDR3 region: CASVEGYNEQFF. In DNA, the CDR3 is TGTGCCAGCGTCGAGGGCTACAATGAGCAGTTCTTC.

V usage is TRBV7-8 and J usage is TRBJ1-5; maybe TRBD1 (5 bases). CDR3 length: 15 amino acids. CDR1 is SGHVS, CDR2 FQNEAQ, per germline. The V end was cut by 0 bases, the J end by 3 bases, with 9 bases between. In DNA form, the CDR3 reads TGTGCCAGCAGCTTAGCAGCAGGGTACAATCAGCCCCAGCATTTT. It is translated as CASSLAAGYNQPQHF.

Notes on this clone: An end of the junction does not agree with germline; a read error may underlie this. The CDR3 protein is CASRLDLNTGELFF. For the CDR3, the DNA is TGCGCCAGCAGATTGGACTTGAACACCGGGGAGCTGTTTTTT. J is TRBJ2-2 and V is TRBV5-1, with D possibly matching TRBD2 (5 bases). CDR3 length: 14 residues. Germline values: CDR1 SGHRS, CDR2 YFSETQ.

The CDR3 loop reads CASSLGLQDGYTF. The CDR3 DNA reads TGTGCCAGCAGCTTAGGGCTGCAGGATGGCTACACCTTC. This sequence joins TRBV11-2 and TRBJ1-2; D gene uncertain. V lost 1 base and J lost 6, with 9 bases in between. This CDR3 is 13 amino acids long. Germline V gene sequence: CDR1 SGHAT, CDR2 FQNNGV.

The chain recombines TRBV4-1 with TRBJ1-4; TRBD1 is a possible D gene (6 bases). Looked up from germline, CDR1 is MGHRA and CDR2 is YSYEKL. The CDR3 is 13 residues long. Trimming stripped 3 bases from V and 8 bases from J, with 10 bases between. The CDR3 nucleotides are TGCGCCAGCAGCCATCCAGGACAGGAAAAACTGTTTTTT. It translates to CASSHPGQEKLFF.

The chain is built from TRBV6-1 and TRBJ1-4, with 7 bases aligning to TRBD1. The germline gives CDR1 MNHNS, CDR2 SASEGT. Trimming took 8 bases from V and 8 from J; bases not matched to a gene: 5. This CDR3 comprises 12 residues. The CDR3, as DNA: TGTGCCAGCCGGACAGGAGGAGAAAAACTGTTTTTT. Protein product: CASRTGGEKLFF.

The J gene is TRBJ1-2, the V gene TRBV7-2; D gene uncertain. Germline values: CDR1 SGHTA, CDR2 FQGNSA. Trimming removed 5 bases from V and 6 bases from J, with 10 bases in between. The CDR3 contains 12 residues. The CDR3 here is CASSPRSDGYTF. The CDR3 DNA follows: TGTGCCAGCAGCCCCCGCTCGGATGGCTACACCTTC.

The chain recombines TRBV4-1 with TRBJ2-2, with TRBD2 as a possible D gene (5 bases). In germline, CDR1 is MGHRA, CDR2 YSYEKL. The CDR3 spans 15 residues. Deletions cut 1 base from V and 8 bases from J, with 14 bases between. CDR3 nucleotide sequence: TGCGCCAGCAGCCAAGCAAGGAGGCTCTCGGGGGAGCTGTTTTTT. It codes for CASSQARRLSGELFF.

Comments on this clone: The same CDR3 arises from other DNA sequences in this sample as well. This chain connects TRBV18 to TRBJ2-1; TRBD2 agrees at 9 bases. This CDR3 has 15 residues. The germline V gene encodes CDR1 KGHSH and CDR2 LQKENI. The V gene end was trimmed by 3 bases and the J gene end by 3 bases; junction bases not matched to a gene: 3. CDR3 loop: CASSPQRGDYNEQFF. CDR3 nucleotide sequence: TGTGCCAGCTCACCGCAGCGGGGGGACTACAATGAGCAGTTCTTC.

This clone has just a few counts. The CDR3: CASSPTGGPAERIQYF. DNA of the CDR3: TGTGCCAGCAGCCCGACAGGGGGCCCGGCGGAGCGCATTCAGTACTTC. This chain connects TRBV7-9 to TRBJ2-4, with 10 nucleotides matching TRBD1. Germline values: CDR1 SEHNR, CDR2 FQNEAQ (reference sequence). V shed 5 bases and J 9 bases; nucleotides not matched to a gene: 13. This CDR3 spans 16 amino acids. Using reference TRBV7-9 and TRBJ2-4 for the parts outside the CDR3, the full variable domain is DTGVSQNPRHKITKRGQNVTFRCDPISEHNRLYWYRQTLGQGPEFLTYFQNEAQLEKSRLLSDRFSAERPKGSFSTLEIQRTEQGDSAMYLCASSPTGGPAERIQYFGAGTRLSVL.

This sequence joins TRBV18 and TRBJ2-2; possible D gene TRBD2, 6 bases. Germline CDR1 reads KGHSH; CDR2 reads LQKENI. Trimming removed 0 bases from V and 0 bases from J, with 11 bases in between. This CDR3 comprises 17 residues. CDR3 region: CASSPPARGTNTGELFF. CDR3 DNA sequence: TGTGCCAGCTCACCACCAGCGCGGGGAACGAACACCGGGGAGCTGTTTTTT.